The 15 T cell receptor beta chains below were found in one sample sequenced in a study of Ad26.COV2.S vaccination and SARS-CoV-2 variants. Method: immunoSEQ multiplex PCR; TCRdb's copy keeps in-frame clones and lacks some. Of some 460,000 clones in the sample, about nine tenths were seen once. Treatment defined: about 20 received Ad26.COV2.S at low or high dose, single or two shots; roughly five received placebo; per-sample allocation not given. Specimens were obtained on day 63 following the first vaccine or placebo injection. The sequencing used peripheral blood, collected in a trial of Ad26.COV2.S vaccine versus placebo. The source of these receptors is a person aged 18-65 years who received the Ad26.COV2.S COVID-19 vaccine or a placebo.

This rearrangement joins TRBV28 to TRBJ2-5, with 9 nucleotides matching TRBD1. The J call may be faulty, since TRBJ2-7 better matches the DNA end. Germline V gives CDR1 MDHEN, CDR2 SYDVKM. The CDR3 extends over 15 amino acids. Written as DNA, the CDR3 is TGTGCCAGCAATGGTTTAGGACAGGGGAGCTACGAGCAGTACTTC. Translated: CASNGLGQGSYEQYF.

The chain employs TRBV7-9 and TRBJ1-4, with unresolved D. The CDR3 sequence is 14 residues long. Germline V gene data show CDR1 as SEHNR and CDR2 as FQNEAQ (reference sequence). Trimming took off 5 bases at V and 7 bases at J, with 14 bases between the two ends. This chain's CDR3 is CASSRETLGEKLFF. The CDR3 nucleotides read TGTGCCAGCAGCCGGGAAACATTAGGTGAAAAACTGTTTTTT.

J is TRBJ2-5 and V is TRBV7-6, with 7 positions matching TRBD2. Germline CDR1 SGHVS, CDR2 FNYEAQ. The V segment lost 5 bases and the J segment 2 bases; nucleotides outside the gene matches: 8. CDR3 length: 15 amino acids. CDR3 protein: CASSPQVGGQETQYF. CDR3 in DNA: TGTGCCAGCAGCCCCCAGGTGGGGGGGCAAGAGACCCAGTACTTC.

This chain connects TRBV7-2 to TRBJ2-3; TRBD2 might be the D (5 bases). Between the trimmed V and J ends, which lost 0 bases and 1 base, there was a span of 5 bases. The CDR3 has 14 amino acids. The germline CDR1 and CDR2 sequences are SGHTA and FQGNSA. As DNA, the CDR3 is TGTGCCAGCAGCTTAGCTAGCGGCACAGATACGCAGTATTTT. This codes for CASSLASGTDTQYF.

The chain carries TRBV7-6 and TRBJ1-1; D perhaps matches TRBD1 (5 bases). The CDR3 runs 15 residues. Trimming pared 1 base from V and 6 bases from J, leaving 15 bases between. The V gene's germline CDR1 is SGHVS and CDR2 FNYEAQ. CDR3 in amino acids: CASSLGAAGSAEAFF. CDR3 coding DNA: TGTGCCAGCAGCTTAGGGGCGGCAGGGTCGGCTGAAGCTTTCTTT.

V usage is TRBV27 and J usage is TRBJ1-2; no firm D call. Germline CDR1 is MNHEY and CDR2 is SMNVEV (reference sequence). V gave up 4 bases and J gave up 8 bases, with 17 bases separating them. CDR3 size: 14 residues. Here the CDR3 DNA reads TGTGCCAGCAGTTCGATAGGAGGAAGCCTCGGCTACACCTTC. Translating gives CASSSIGGSLGYTF.

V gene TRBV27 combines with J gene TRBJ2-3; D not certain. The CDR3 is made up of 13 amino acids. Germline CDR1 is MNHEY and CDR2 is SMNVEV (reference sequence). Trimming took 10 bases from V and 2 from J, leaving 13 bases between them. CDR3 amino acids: CATKGLPTDTQYF. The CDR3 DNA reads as TGTGCCACCAAAGGCCTCCCCACAGATACGCAGTATTTT.

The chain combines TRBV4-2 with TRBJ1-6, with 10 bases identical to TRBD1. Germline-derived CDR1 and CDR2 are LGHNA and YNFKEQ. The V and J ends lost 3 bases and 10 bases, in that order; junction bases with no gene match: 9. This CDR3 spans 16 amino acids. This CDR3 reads CASSQGDRGIKSPLHF. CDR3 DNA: TGTGCCAGCAGCCAGGGGGACAGGGGAATTAAATCACCCCTCCACTTT.

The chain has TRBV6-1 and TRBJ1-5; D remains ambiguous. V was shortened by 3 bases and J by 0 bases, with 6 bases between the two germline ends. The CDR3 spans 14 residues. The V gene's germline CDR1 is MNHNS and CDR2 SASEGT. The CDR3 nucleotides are TGTGCCAGCAGTGAGTTGTATAGCAATCAGCCCCAGCATTTT. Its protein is CASSELYSNQPQHF.

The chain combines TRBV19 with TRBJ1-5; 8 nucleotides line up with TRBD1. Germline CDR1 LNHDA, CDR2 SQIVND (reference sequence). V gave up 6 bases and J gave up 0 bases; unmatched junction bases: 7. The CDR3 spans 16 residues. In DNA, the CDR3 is TGTGCCAGTAGCAAGGGACAGGCCCCTAGCAATCAGCCCCAGCATTTT. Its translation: CASSKGQAPSNQPQHF.

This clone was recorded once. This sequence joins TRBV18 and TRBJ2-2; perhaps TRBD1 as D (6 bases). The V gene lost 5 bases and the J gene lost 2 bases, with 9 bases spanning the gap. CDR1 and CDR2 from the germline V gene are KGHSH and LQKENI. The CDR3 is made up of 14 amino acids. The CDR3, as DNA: TGTGCCAGCTCAATGGACAGAAACACCGGGGAGCTGTTTTTT. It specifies CASSMDRNTGELFF.

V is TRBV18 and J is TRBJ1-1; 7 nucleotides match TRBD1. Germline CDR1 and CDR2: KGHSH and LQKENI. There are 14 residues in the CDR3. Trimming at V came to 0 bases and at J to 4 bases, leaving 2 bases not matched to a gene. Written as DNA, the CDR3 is TGTGCCAGCTCACCACCGACAGGGTTCACTGAAGCTTTCTTT. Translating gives CASSPPTGFTEAFF.

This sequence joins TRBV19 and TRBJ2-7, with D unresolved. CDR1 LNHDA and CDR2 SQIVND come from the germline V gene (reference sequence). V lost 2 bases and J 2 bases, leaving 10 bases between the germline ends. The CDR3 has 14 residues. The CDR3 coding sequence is TGTGCCAGTAGTATATCCCCCACAGCCTACGAGCAGTACTTC. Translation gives CASSISPTAYEQYF.

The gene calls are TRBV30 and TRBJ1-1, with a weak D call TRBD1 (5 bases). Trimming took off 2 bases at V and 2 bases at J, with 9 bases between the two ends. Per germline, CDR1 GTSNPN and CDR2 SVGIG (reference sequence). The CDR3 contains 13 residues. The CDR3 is CAWSTRGNTEAFF. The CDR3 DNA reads TGTGCCTGGAGTACACGGGGCAACACTGAAGCTTTCTTT. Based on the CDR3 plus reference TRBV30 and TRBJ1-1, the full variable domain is SQTIHQWPATLVQPVGSPLSLECTVEGTSNPNLYWYRQAAGRGLQLLFYSVGIGQISSEVPQNLSASRPQDRQFILSSKKLLLSDSGFYLCAWSTRGNTEAFFGQGTRLTVV.

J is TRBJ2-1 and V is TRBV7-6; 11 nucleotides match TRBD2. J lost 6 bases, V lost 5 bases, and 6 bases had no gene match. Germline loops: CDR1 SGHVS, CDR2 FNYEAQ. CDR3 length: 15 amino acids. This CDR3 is CASSLTSGVPNEQFF. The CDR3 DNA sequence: TGTGCCAGCAGCCTGACTAGCGGGGTACCCAATGAGCAGTTCTTC.